The clone carrying this T cell receptor (beta chain) appeared a single time. This sample is drawn from a study of blood T cells in healthy people across ages. The germline V gene encodes CDR1 LGHDT and CDR2 YNNKEL (reference sequence). CDR3 size: 14 residues. V was trimmed by 3 bases and J by 2 bases, leaving 7 bases between them. Using a J-beta primer mix together with a sample-barcoded 5' primer, a second PCR was run for roughly 6 to 12 cycles. Tags on each cDNA molecule came from a template-switch adaptor with 12 random nucleotides. TCRdb ran MiXCR on the 5' RACE reads and lists one entry per CDR3 protein. The sample lists approximately 1.5 million distinct CDR3 sequences, roughly 32% seen once, with around 10% in the top ten.

This receptor was taken from a woman in her twenties or thirties in good health. Sequenced input: blood. The rearrangement joins TRBV3-1 to TRBJ1-4; D is unclear. The DNA of the CDR3 is TGTGCCAGCAGCCATCGGCAGACTAATGAAAAACTGTTTTTT. It codes for CASSHRQTNEKLFF.